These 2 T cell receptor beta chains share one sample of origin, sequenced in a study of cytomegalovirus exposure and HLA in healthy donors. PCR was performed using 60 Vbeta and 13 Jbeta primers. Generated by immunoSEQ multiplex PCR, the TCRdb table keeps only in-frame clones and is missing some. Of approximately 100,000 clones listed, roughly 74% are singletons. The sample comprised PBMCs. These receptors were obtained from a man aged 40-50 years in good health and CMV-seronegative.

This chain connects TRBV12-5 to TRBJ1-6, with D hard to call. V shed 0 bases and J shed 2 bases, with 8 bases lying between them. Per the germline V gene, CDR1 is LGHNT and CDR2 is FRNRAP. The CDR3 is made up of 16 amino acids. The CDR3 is CASGLVASPYNSPLHF. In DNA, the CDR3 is TGTGCTAGTGGTTTGGTGGCCAGTCCCTATAATTCACCCCTCCACTTT. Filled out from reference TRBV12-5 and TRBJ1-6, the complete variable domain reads DARVTQTPRHKVTEMGQEVTMRCQPILGHNTVFWYRQTMMQGLELLAYFRNRAPLDDSGMPKDRFSAEMPDATLATLKIQPSEPRDSAVYFCASGLVASPYNSPLHFGNGTRLTVT.

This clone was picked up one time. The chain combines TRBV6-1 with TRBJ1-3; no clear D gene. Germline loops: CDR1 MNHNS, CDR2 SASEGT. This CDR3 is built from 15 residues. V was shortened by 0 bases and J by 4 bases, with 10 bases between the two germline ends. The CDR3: CASSEAFEVGNTIYF. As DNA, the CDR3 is TGTGCCAGCAGTGAAGCTTTCGAGGTCGGAAACACCATATATTTT.